The next 20 T cell receptor beta chains were all read from a single sample in a study of ipilimumab plus nivolumab after autologous stem cell transplantation. Produced via immunoSEQ multiplex PCR; TCRdb's table is partial and in-frame only. The sample carries around 20,000 clones, over 65% recorded once. Sequencing used PBMCs, obtained in a trial of ipilimumab plus nivolumab as post-transplant consolidation. These receptors were obtained from a male donor with diffuse large B-cell lymphoma.

In DNA form, the CDR3 reads TGTGCCAGCAGCCAAGACGGCTCCCGGCGAGAGACCCAGTACTTC. It is translated as CASSQDGSRRETQYF. J is TRBJ2-5 and V is TRBV14; D gene uncertain. This CDR3 comprises 15 residues. In germline, CDR1 is SGHDN, CDR2 FVKESK. V lost 0 bases to trimming and J lost 4 bases, with 12 bases between them.

In its sample, this clone ranks as medium-sized. As DNA, the CDR3 is TGTGCCAGCAGCCGGACGACTAACTATGGCTACACCTTC. Translation gives CASSRTTNYGYTF. The chain uses TRBV11-2 and TRBJ1-2; D uncertain. V gave up 5 bases and J gave up 0 bases, with 7 bases separating them. The length of the CDR3 is 13 residues. Per the germline V gene, CDR1 is SGHAT and CDR2 is FQNNGV. Supplemented by reference TRBV11-2 and TRBJ1-2, the full variable domain reads EAGVAQSPRYKIIEKRQSVAFWCNPISGHATLYWYQQILGQGPKLLIQFQNNGVVDDSQLPKDRFSAERLKGVDSTLKIQPAKLEDSAVYLCASSRTTNYGYTFGSGTRLTVV.

This clone turned up a few times. V is TRBV29-1 and J is TRBJ1-1; unclear D gene. Germline V CDR1 and CDR2: SQVTM, ANQGSEA. The V end lost 5 bases, the J end lost 1 base, and 2 bases lay between the germline ends. This CDR3 has 10 residues. This CDR3 is CSVSNTEAFF. In nucleotides, the CDR3 is TGCAGCGTTTCGAACACTGAAGCTTTCTTT.

The V call is TRBV15, the J call TRBJ1-4, with D perhaps matching TRBD1 (5 bases). This CDR3 has 16 residues. Looked up from germline, CDR1 is LNHNV and CDR2 is YYDKDF (reference sequence). Trimming removed 3 bases at V and 10 bases at J, with 21 bases between. The CDR3 spells CATSSGRDFLGGKLFF. The DNA of the CDR3 is TGTGCCACCAGCAGCGGCCGGGACTTTTTAGGTGGAAAACTGTTTTTT.

The chain couples TRBV19 to TRBJ2-7; D is unresolved. Germline V gene data show CDR1 as LNHDA and CDR2 as SQIVND (reference sequence). This CDR3 spans 16 amino acids. The V and J ends lost 4 bases and 2 bases respectively, with 18 bases between them. The DNA for the CDR3 is TGTGCCAGTAGTACGCTATCCGGGTCCAATCCCTACGAGCAGTACTTC. This sequence encodes CASSTLSGSNPYEQYF.

This clone was observed a few times. The genes are TRBV7-8 and TRBJ2-7, with TRBD2 identical over 9 bases. The CDR3 length is 19 residues. Germline V CDR1 and CDR2: SGHVS, FQNEAQ. Trimming at V came to 4 bases and at J to 2 bases, leaving 18 bases not matched to a gene. CDR3 loop: CASSSGGVAGALPTYEQYF. The CDR3 nucleotides are TGTGCCAGCAGCTCAGGAGGGGTAGCGGGGGCCCTCCCAACCTACGAGCAGTACTTC.

The chain links TRBV9 to TRBJ1-2, with a possible D match to TRBD1 (5 bases). V was clipped by 4 bases and J by 3 bases, with 10 bases between them. Germline values: CDR1 SGDLS, CDR2 YYNGEE. This CDR3 contains 13 residues. Here the CDR3 reads CASSPEGDYGYTF. Here the CDR3 DNA reads TGTGCCAGCAGCCCGGAAGGGGACTATGGCTACACCTTC.

The rearrangement uses TRBV4-1 and TRBJ2-7; TRBD1 is a possible D gene (5 bases). V lost 4 bases to trimming and J lost 2 bases, with 18 bases between them. CDR3 size: 16 residues. The germline CDR1 and CDR2 sequences are MGHRA and YSYEKL. The CDR3 loop is CASSRQNSRETYEQYF. The CDR3 bases are TGCGCCAGCAGCCGGCAGAATTCCAGGGAAACCTACGAGCAGTACTTC.

This clone has only a few counts. V usage is TRBV5-5 and J usage is TRBJ2-7; tentatively, D is TRBD2 (5 bases). The V gene lost 4 bases and the J gene lost 5 bases, with 16 bases spanning the gap. Germline V gene data show CDR1 as SGHKS and CDR2 as YYEKEE (reference sequence). The CDR3 runs to 14 residues. In DNA form, the CDR3 reads TGTGCCAGCAGCCGGACTGCTCGCGCCGACGAGCAGTACTTC. Translation: CASSRTARADEQYF.

Comments on this clone: Germline and junction disagree at one end, which may indicate a read error. This sequence joins TRBV5-4 and TRBJ2-2; D tentatively reads TRBD1 or TRBD2 (6 bases each). Per germline, CDR1 SGHNT and CDR2 YYREEE (reference sequence). There are 15 residues in the CDR3. CDR3 DNA sequence: TGTGCCAGCAGCTCTTCGGGACACAACACCGGGGGGCTGTTTTTT. This codes for CASSSSGHNTGGLFF. Supplemented by reference TRBV5-4 and TRBJ2-2, the full variable domain reads ETGVTQSPTHLIKTRGQQVTLRCSSQSGHNTVSWYQQALGQGPQFIFQYYREEENGRGNFPPRFSGLQFPNYSSELNVNALELDDSALYLCASSSSGHNTGGLFFGEGSRLTVL.

This rearrangement joins TRBV28 to TRBJ1-2; 10 positions agree with TRBD1. This CDR3 comprises 15 residues. J lost 6 bases, V lost 5 bases, and 9 bases had no gene match. The germline V gene encodes CDR1 MDHEN and CDR2 SYDVKM. CDR3 in DNA: TGTGCCAGCAGTCAATGGACAGGGGGAGAGGATGGCTACACCTTC. The encoded protein is CASSQWTGGEDGYTF.

This clone has a handful of counts. The chain employs TRBV4-1 and TRBJ1-5; the match to TRBD1 covers 7 bases. Germline assignment: CDR1 MGHRA and CDR2 YSYEKL. The CDR3 length is 16 residues. J gave up 0 bases and V 0 bases, and 2 bases lay outside the gene matches. The CDR3, as DNA: TGCGCCAGCAGCCAAGAGGGACAGAATAGCAATCAGCCCCAGCATTTT. The encoded protein is CASSQEGQNSNQPQHF.

V is TRBV18 and J is TRBJ2-5, with TRBD2 identical over 8 bases. With V trimmed by 3 bases and J by 0 bases, 9 bases remained unmatched. The CDR3 spans 17 residues. Germline V CDR1 and CDR2: KGHSH, LQKENI. The CDR3 loop reads CASSPTSGGANQETQYF. The CDR3 DNA reads TGTGCCAGCTCACCTACGAGCGGGGGCGCTAACCAAGAGACCCAGTACTTC. The whole variable domain, remainder taken from reference TRBV18 and TRBJ2-5, is NAGVMQNPRHLVRRRGQEARLRCSPMKGHSHVYWYRQLPEEGLKFMVYLQKENIIDESGMPKERFSAEFPKEGPSILRIQQVVRGDSAAYFCASSPTSGGANQETQYFGPGTRLLVL.

The V gene is TRBV7-8, the J gene TRBJ2-2; 9 positions agree with TRBD2. CDR3 size: 15 residues. CDR1 is SGHVS and CDR2 is FQNEAQ in the germline V gene. V lost 8 bases and J lost 6; bases outside the gene matches: 10. The CDR3: CASRLSGGSSGELFF. Here the CDR3 DNA reads TGTGCCAGCCGGCTTAGCGGGGGATCCTCCGGGGAGCTGTTTTTT.

This clone qualifies as medium-sized. The chain combines TRBV7-9 with TRBJ1-1; D gene unclear. This CDR3 contains 14 residues. Trimming left V 4 bases short and J 3 bases short, with 12 bases between. Germline CDR1 and CDR2: SEHNR and FQNEAQ (reference sequence). CDR3 region: CASSYHGLDTEAFF. The DNA of the CDR3 is TGTGCCAGCAGCTACCACGGACTGGACACTGAAGCTTTCTTT.

The V and J genes are TRBV6-4 and TRBJ1-1; 8 nucleotides agree with TRBD1. The germline V gene encodes CDR1 MRHNA and CDR2 SNTAGT. Trimming took 6 bases from V and 1 from J; bases not matched to a gene: 4. This CDR3 is 14 amino acids long. Here the CDR3 reads CASREGTGNTEAFF. CDR3 coding DNA: TGTGCCAGCAGGGAGGGGACAGGGAACACTGAAGCTTTCTTT.

The rearrangement links TRBV5-4 to TRBJ2-1, with D tentatively TRBD1 (5 bases). The CDR3 consists of 11 residues. The germline V gene encodes CDR1 SGHNT and CDR2 YYREEE (reference sequence). The ends were cut back, 4 bases at V and 11 bases at J, with 10 bases in the middle. For the CDR3, the DNA is TGTGCCAGCAGCGTAAAGGGGAAGCAGTTCTTC. Protein sequence: CASSVKGKQFF. Supplemented by reference TRBV5-4 and TRBJ2-1, the full variable domain reads ETGVTQSPTHLIKTRGQQVTLRCSSQSGHNTVSWYQQALGQGPQFIFQYYREEENGRGNFPPRFSGLQFPNYSSELNVNALELDDSALYLCASSVKGKQFFGPGTRLTVL.

The J gene is TRBJ1-4, the V gene TRBV9; TRBD1 aligns across 7 bases. After removal of 0 bases from V and 8 bases from J, the junction contained 4 bases not matched to a gene. The length of the CDR3 is 14 residues. Germline-derived CDR1 and CDR2 are SGDLS and YYNGEE. Here the CDR3 DNA reads TGTGCCAGCAGCGTAGTAGGGGGCTTCGAAAAACTGTTTTTT. Protein product: CASSVVGGFEKLFF.

The chain combines TRBV7-2 with TRBJ2-5, with TRBD2 matching over 14 bases. This CDR3 is built from 17 residues. The V and J ends lost 3 bases and 5 bases, in that order; junction bases with no gene match: 8. Germline values: CDR1 SGHTA, CDR2 FQGNSA. The CDR3 sequence is CASSFGLAGGSWETQYF. Here the CDR3 DNA reads TGTGCCAGCAGCTTCGGACTAGCGGGGGGCTCCTGGGAGACCCAGTACTTC. The full variable domain, rest sourced from reference TRBV7-2 and TRBJ2-5, is GAGVSQSPSNKVTEKGKDVELRCDPISGHTALYWYRQSLGQGLEFLIYFQGNSAPDKSGLPSDRFSAERTGGSVSTLTIQRTQQEDSAVYLCASSFGLAGGSWETQYFGPGTRLLVL.

The chain uses TRBV29-1 and TRBJ1-4, with no clear D. Germline V lookup: CDR1 SQVTM, CDR2 ANQGSEA. V lost 7 bases, J lost 4 bases, and 13 bases lay in between. The CDR3 extends over 13 amino acids. The chain's CDR3 is CSAAGQINEKLFF. The DNA of the CDR3 is TGCAGCGCCGCTGGCCAGATTAATGAAAAACTGTTTTTT.